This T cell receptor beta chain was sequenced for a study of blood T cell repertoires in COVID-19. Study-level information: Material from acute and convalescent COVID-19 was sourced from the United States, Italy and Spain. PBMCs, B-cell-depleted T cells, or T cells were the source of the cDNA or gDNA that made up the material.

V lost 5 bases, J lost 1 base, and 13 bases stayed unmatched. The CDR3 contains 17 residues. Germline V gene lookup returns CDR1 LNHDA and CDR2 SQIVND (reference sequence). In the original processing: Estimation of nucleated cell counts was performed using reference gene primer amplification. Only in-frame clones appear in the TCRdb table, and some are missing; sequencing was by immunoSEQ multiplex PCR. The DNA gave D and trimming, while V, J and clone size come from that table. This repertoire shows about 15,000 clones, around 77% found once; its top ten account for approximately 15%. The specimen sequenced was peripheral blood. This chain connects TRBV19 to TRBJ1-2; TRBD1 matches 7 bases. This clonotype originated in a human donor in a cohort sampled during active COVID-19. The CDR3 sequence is CASSASGRDSDNYGYTF. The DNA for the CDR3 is TGTGCCAGTAGTGCCTCCGGCCGGGACAGCGATAACTATGGCTACACCTTC.